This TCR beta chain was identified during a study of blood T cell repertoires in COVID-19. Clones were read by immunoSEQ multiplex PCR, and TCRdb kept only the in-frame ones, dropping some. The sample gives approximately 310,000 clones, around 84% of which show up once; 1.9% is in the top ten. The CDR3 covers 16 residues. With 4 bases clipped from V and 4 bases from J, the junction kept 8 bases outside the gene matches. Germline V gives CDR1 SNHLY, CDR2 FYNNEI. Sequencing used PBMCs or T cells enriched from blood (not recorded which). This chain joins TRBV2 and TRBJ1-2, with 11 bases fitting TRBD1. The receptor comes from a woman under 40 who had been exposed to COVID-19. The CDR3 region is CASSGEDRGRSYGYTF. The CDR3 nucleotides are TGTGCCAGCAGTGGTGAGGACAGGGGGCGCAGCTATGGCTACACCTTC.